This T cell receptor beta chain is from a study of shared clonotypes between healthy human individuals. Whole-study context: Those who served as donors were a couple of women and three men between the ages of 18 and 49.

Profiled with immunoSEQ multiplex PCR; TCRdb holds only in-frame clones, not every one. The sample has under 600,000 clones, roughly four fifths seen once. This CDR3 has 15 amino acids. V shed 4 bases, J shed 7 bases, and the junction held 10 bases outside the gene matches. Looked up from germline, CDR1 is MNHEY and CDR2 is SVGAGI. The sample taken for sequencing was PBMCs. The chain uses TRBV6-5 and TRBJ2-1; 7 positions match TRBD1. This clonotype originated in a middle-aged woman in good health. Some clones in this sample may be carry-over from other donors' samples. CDR3 protein: CASSSKDRLGNEQFF. CDR3 in DNA: TGTGCCAGCAGTTCAAAGGACAGGTTGGGAAATGAGCAGTTCTTC.